This passage covers 9 T cell receptor beta chains from one sample sequenced in a study of cytomegalovirus exposure and HLA in healthy donors. Primers: 60 Vbeta forward and 13 Jbeta reverse. Profiling relied on immunoSEQ multiplex PCR, and the TCRdb table lists in-frame clones only, not all of them. Among about 140,000 clones listed, around 79% were seen once. Input material: PBMCs. The receptors originated from a man younger than 35 in good health and CMV-seronegative.

To note about this clone: At one end, the junction sequence differs from germline, possibly due to a read error. This sequence joins TRBV7-3 and TRBJ1-1; weak D call: TRBD1 (6 bases). This CDR3 has 16 amino acids. CDR1 and CDR2 from the germline V gene are SGHTA and FQGTGA. The CDR3 sequence: CSSSPDRSPLPTEAFF. In nucleotides, the CDR3 is TGTTCCAGCAGCCCCGACAGGAGCCCTCTCCCCACTGAAGCTTTCTTT.

The chain employs TRBV6-6 and TRBJ1-6; no reliable D call. The V and J ends lost 0 bases and 6 bases respectively, with 12 bases between them. The germline gives CDR1 MNHNY, CDR2 SVGAGI (reference sequence). The CDR3 has 16 residues. The CDR3 DNA sequence: TGTGCCAGCAGTTACTCTCTGACAACTCCTAATTCACCCCTCCACTTT. Amino acids: CASSYSLTTPNSPLHF.

V is TRBV7-2 and J is TRBJ1-6; D not resolved. The length of the CDR3 is 14 residues. Germline V lookup: CDR1 SGHTA, CDR2 FQGNSA. V was cut by 4 bases and J by 6 bases, with 10 bases left in between. For the CDR3, the DNA is TGTGCCAGCAGCTCTTACTCGTCTAATTCACCCCTCCACTTT. Translated, it gives CASSSYSSNSPLHF.

The chain couples TRBV29-1 to TRBJ1-2; 8 nucleotides match TRBD1. Germline CDR1 SQVTM, CDR2 ANQGSEA. This CDR3 is 14 amino acids long. Germline trimming cut 5 bases from V and 2 bases from J; bases unmatched to any gene: 7. The CDR3 DNA reads as TGCAGCGTTTGGAGTCGGACAGGGAACTATGGCTACACCTTC. Protein sequence: CSVWSRTGNYGYTF.

This chain joins TRBV4-1 and TRBJ1-6; 7 positions match TRBD1. Germline trimming cut 2 bases from V and 11 bases from J; bases unmatched to any gene: 6. CDR3 length: 14 amino acids. Germline V gene sequence: CDR1 MGHRA, CDR2 YSYEKL. The CDR3 reads CASSQYPGGPPLHF. The CDR3 nucleotides are TGCGCCAGCAGCCAATACCCAGGGGGGCCACCCCTCCACTTT.

This rearrangement joins TRBV7-3 to TRBJ1-2; D ambiguous. Germline V gene data show CDR1 as SGHTA and CDR2 as FQGTGA. Trimming shortened V by 5 bases and J by 4 bases, and 17 bases separated the two germline ends. The CDR3 extends over 15 amino acids. CDR3 in amino acids: CASSPHHTGGYGYTF. CDR3 bases: TGTGCCAGCAGCCCACACCACACTGGCGGCTATGGCTACACCTTC.

V and J are TRBV19 and TRBJ2-2; D gene ambiguous. V was cut by 7 bases and J by 5 bases, with 8 bases left in between. The CDR3 spans 12 residues. The germline V gene encodes CDR1 LNHDA and CDR2 SQIVND (reference sequence). CDR3 protein: CASIESTGELFF. The CDR3 DNA sequence: TGTGCCAGTATTGAGAGTACCGGGGAGCTGTTTTTT.

J is TRBJ1-2 and V is TRBV2, with 11 bases fitting TRBD1. The trim removed 6 bases at V and 6 bases at J, leaving 6 bases unmatched. Germline CDR1 reads SNHLY; CDR2 reads FYNNEI. The CDR3 is made up of 14 amino acids. CDR3 sequence (DNA): TGTGCCAGCAGCAGGGACAGGGGGTACGATGGCTACACCTTC. It translates to CASSRDRGYDGYTF.

This clone was picked up a small number of times. The CDR3 DNA is TGTGCCAGCAGTTACAGCAGGGATAATCAGCCCCAGCATTTT. It encodes CASSYSRDNQPQHF. The rearrangement links TRBV6-6 to TRBJ1-5; D is perhaps TRBD1 (5 bases). The V end was cut by 2 bases, the J end by 4 bases, with 9 bases between. CDR3 length: 14 residues. Germline V CDR1 and CDR2: MNHNY, SVGAGI (reference sequence).